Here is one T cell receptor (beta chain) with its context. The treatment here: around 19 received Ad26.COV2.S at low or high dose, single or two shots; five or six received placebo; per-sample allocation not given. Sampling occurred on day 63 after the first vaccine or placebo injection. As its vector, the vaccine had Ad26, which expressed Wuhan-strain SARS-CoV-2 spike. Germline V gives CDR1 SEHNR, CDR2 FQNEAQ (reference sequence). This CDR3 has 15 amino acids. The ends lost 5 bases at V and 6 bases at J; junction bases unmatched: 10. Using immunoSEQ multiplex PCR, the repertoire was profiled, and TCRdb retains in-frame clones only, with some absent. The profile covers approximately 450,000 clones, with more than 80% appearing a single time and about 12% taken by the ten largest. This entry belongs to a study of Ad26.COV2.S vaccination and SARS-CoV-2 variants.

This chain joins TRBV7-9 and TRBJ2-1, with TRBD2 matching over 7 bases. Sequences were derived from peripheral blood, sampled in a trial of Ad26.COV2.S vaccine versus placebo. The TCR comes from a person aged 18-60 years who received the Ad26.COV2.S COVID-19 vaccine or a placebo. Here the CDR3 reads CASSPGLVSFNEQFF. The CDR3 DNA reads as TGTGCCAGCAGCCCCGGACTAGTCAGCTTCAATGAGCAGTTCTTC.